The next 19 T cell receptor beta chains were all read from a single sample in a study of vaccination effects on CD4 cells after COVID-19. Produced via immunoSEQ multiplex PCR; TCRdb's table is partial and in-frame only. Among approximately 25,000 clones listed, roughly 73% were seen once. Sequencing was preceded by expansion of antigen-specific CD4+ T cells with viral peptide pools in the ViraFEST assay. Following culture for approximately ten days, CD4+ T cells were isolated. All vaccine recipients tested negative for nucleocapsid antibodies and had never contracted SARS-CoV-2 infection. For these TCRs, the target antigens are not known. Sequenced here: CD4+ T cells from PBMCs cultured with HCoV-NL63 spike peptides, sampled before COVID-19 vaccination. These receptors were obtained from a human donor who received a COVID-19 vaccine.

The chain has TRBV7-2 and TRBJ1-1; possible D gene TRBD1, 5 bases. V shed 5 bases and J shed 5 bases, with 18 bases lying between them. This CDR3 has 15 amino acids. In germline, CDR1 is SGHTA, CDR2 FQGNSA. The CDR3 bases are TGTGCCAGCAGCCCTCAAAGACAGAGAGGAACTGAAGCTTTCTTT. Translation: CASSPQRQRGTEAFF.

The V and J genes are TRBV30 and TRBJ1-2, with a possible D match to TRBD1 (5 bases). The V end lost 4 bases, the J end lost 0 bases, and 6 bases lay between the germline ends. The CDR3 has 12 amino acids. Germline CDR1 is GTSNPN and CDR2 is SVGIG (reference sequence). CDR3 sequence (DNA): TGTGCCTGGACGGACACTAACTATGGCTACACCTTC. Residues: CAWTDTNYGYTF. Drawing the rest from reference TRBV30 and TRBJ1-2, the complete variable domain is SQTIHQWPATLVQPVGSPLSLECTVEGTSNPNLYWYRQAAGRGLQLLFYSVGIGQISSEVPQNLSASRPQDRQFILSSKKLLLSDSGFYLCAWTDTNYGYTFGSGTRLTVV.

The chain uses TRBV29-1 and TRBJ2-3; 9 nucleotides match TRBD2. Germline trimming cut 5 bases from V and 5 bases from J; bases unmatched to any gene: 5. CDR3 size: 13 residues. Germline V gene lookup returns CDR1 SQVTM and CDR2 ANQGSEA. CDR3 sequence reads: CSVWERGVDTQYF. For the CDR3, the DNA is TGCAGCGTTTGGGAGCGGGGGGTAGATACGCAGTATTTT.

The rearrangement joins TRBV4-1 to TRBJ2-7, with D hard to call. Germline V gives CDR1 MGHRA, CDR2 YSYEKL. This CDR3 comprises 16 residues. V lost 2 bases to trimming and J lost 2 bases, with 16 bases between them. CDR3: CASSQIIIPVAYEQYF. The CDR3 bases are TGCGCCAGCAGCCAAATAATAATCCCCGTAGCCTACGAGCAGTACTTC.

The chain couples TRBV9 to TRBJ1-2, with D unresolved. Trimming removed 0 bases at V and 2 bases at J, with 26 bases between. The V gene's germline CDR1 is SGDLS and CDR2 YYNGEE. This CDR3 is 20 amino acids long. The CDR3 sequence is CASSVDPDSYTPRRNYGYTF. The DNA of the CDR3 is TGTGCCAGCAGCGTAGATCCCGATAGCTACACCCCCCGACGGAACTATGGCTACACCTTC.

This chain links TRBV5-4 with TRBJ1-4, with D possibly TRBD1 on 5 matching bases. Germline V gene lookup returns CDR1 SGHNT and CDR2 YYREEE (reference sequence). This CDR3 spans 14 amino acids. Trimming took off 4 bases at V and 6 bases at J, with 13 bases between the two ends. The CDR3 here is CASSRGGEDEKLFF. DNA for the CDR3: TGTGCCAGCAGCCGGGGGGGTGAGGATGAAAAACTGTTTTTT.

J is TRBJ2-7 and V is TRBV11-2; D possibly corresponds to TRBD2 (5 bases). From germline, CDR1 is SGHAT and CDR2 FQNNGV. Trimming cost V 1 base and J 0 bases, with 13 bases left between them. CDR3 length equals 16 residues. Written as DNA, the CDR3 is TGTGCCAGCAGCTTAGTGATAGCGTCAGTCTCCTACGAGCAGTACTTC. This encodes CASSLVIASVSYEQYF.

The chain carries TRBV19 and TRBJ2-2; TRBD1 agrees at 9 bases. This CDR3 region has 14 residues. Germline values: CDR1 LNHDA, CDR2 SQIVND (reference sequence). The V gene end was trimmed by 6 bases and the J gene end by 5 bases; junction bases not matched to a gene: 4. CDR3 in amino acids: CASRGTGWTGELFF. CDR3 in DNA: TGTGCCAGTAGGGGGACAGGGTGGACCGGGGAGCTGTTTTTT.

This chain connects TRBV5-5 to TRBJ1-5; 11 bases agree with TRBD1. From germline, CDR1 is SGHKS and CDR2 YYEKEE (reference sequence). V dropped 3 bases and J dropped 7; count of bases not matched to a gene: 3. The CDR3 loop spans 14 amino acids. CDR3 sequence (DNA): TGTGCCAGCAGCTGGACAGGGGGCGGGCAGCCCCAGCATTTT. Its protein product is CASSWTGGGQPQHF.

This clone was detected only a few times. This chain uses TRBV3-1 (or the pseudogene TRBV3-2) with TRBJ1-5; D is undetermined. Trimming left V 4 bases short and J 2 bases short, with 6 bases between. This CDR3 is built from 13 residues. The germline V gene encodes CDR1 LGHDT and CDR2 YNNKEL (reference sequence). The CDR3 region is CASSPDGNQPQHF. The CDR3 nucleotides are TGTGCCAGCAGCCCGGACGGCAATCAGCCCCAGCATTTT.

The chain recombines TRBV19 with TRBJ1-4; no definite D call. Trimming stripped 5 bases from V and 8 bases from J, with 15 bases between. The CDR3 length is 14 residues. The germline V gene has CDR1 LNHDA and CDR2 SQIVND (reference sequence). The CDR3 region has the DNA TGTGCCAGTAGTGAGGGCAGTCGGTCGGAAAAACTGTTTTTT. Translating gives CASSEGSRSEKLFF.

The CDR3 spells CATFPAGAYTDTQYF. DNA of the CDR3: TGTGCCACCTTCCCCGCGGGGGCCTACACAGATACGCAGTATTTT. The chain carries TRBV9 and TRBJ2-3; tentatively, D is TRBD2 (7 bases). Trimming removed 9 bases from V and 2 bases from J, with 19 bases in between. The CDR3 has 15 residues. Per the germline V gene, CDR1 is SGDLS and CDR2 is YYNGEE.

The chain links TRBV6-1 to TRBJ1-1; D not certain. Looked up from germline, CDR1 is MNHNS and CDR2 is SASEGT. The CDR3 runs to 13 residues. The V end was cut by 3 bases, the J end by 1 base, with 6 bases between. The CDR3, as DNA: TGTGCCAGCAGTGAGAGCCGGAACACTGAAGCTTTCTTT. The encoded protein is CASSESRNTEAFF.

V is TRBV3-1 (or the pseudogene TRBV3-2) and J is TRBJ1-1; D unclear. The V end lost 1 base, the J end lost 1 base, and 10 bases lay between the germline ends. The length of the CDR3 is 15 residues. Germline V CDR1 and CDR2: LGHDT, YNNKEL (reference sequence). The DNA of the CDR3 is TGTGCCAGCAGCCAAGGAGGGAACGGGAACACTGAAGCTTTCTTT. Protein: CASSQGGNGNTEAFF.

The chain recombines TRBV3-1 (or the pseudogene TRBV3-2) with TRBJ1-2; D is ambiguous. This CDR3 spans 12 amino acids. Trimming took 1 base from V and 9 from J, leaving 9 bases between them. Germline V gene sequence: CDR1 LGHDT, CDR2 YNNKEL (reference sequence). This chain's CDR3 is CASSQGAARYTF. CDR3 sequence (DNA): TGTGCCAGCAGCCAAGGGGCGGCCCGCTACACCTTC.

The rearrangement uses TRBV6-5 and TRBJ2-3; the D is unclear. Trimming left V 2 bases short and J 2 bases short, with 5 bases between. The CDR3 is made up of 13 amino acids. Per germline, CDR1 MNHEY and CDR2 SVGAGI. For the CDR3, the DNA is TGTGCCAGCAGTTACCCCTACACAGATACGCAGTATTTT. Translating gives CASSYPYTDTQYF.

CDR3 region: CASSSDRAGSPLHF. The CDR3 region has the DNA TGTGCCAGCAGCTCAGACAGGGCAGGTTCACCCCTCCACTTT. V and J are TRBV5-6 and TRBJ1-6; TRBD1 matches at 7 bases. The CDR3 covers 14 residues. Germline V gives CDR1 SGHDT, CDR2 YYEEEE. Losses at the gene ends were 3 bases for V and 9 bases for J; bases not matched to a gene: 6.

This clone turned up a few times. The CDR3 DNA reads TGTGCCAGTAGTATAGGGACCTATAATTCACCCCTCCACTTT. This codes for CASSIGTYNSPLHF. V gene TRBV19 combines with J gene TRBJ1-6, with D uncertain. Trimming shortened V by 1 base and J by 2 bases, and 3 bases separated the two germline ends. This CDR3 is 14 amino acids long. Looked up from germline, CDR1 is LNHDA and CDR2 is SQIVND (reference sequence).

J is TRBJ2-5 and V is TRBV10-3, with D unclear. Germline V gene lookup returns CDR1 ENHRY and CDR2 SYGVKD. The CDR3 runs to 13 residues. The V end lost 3 bases, the J end lost 5 bases, and 10 bases lay between the germline ends. CDR3 sequence: CAISDLGGETQYF. DNA for the CDR3: TGTGCCATCAGTGATTTGGGTGGGGAGACCCAGTACTTC.